These 12 T cell receptor beta chains came from one sample sequenced in a study of T cells after yellow fever vaccination. Using its own MiXCR run on the 5' RACE reads, TCRdb lists one record per CDR3 protein. The sample consists of under 300,000 distinct CDR3 sequences, about 7% of them appearing once. The sequenced sample was CD4+ T cells sorted from PBMCs, obtained on the day of the yellow fever booster vaccination. These receptors were collected from a man under 40 who received the YFV17D yellow fever vaccine.

This clonotype was counted at least ten times. The V and J genes are TRBV6-5 and TRBJ2-7; D is uncertain. The V end was cut by 0 bases, the J end by 3 bases, with 15 bases between. Germline CDR1 reads MNHEY; CDR2 reads SVGAGI. This CDR3 is built from 16 residues. CDR3: CASSYSGYQGYYEQYF. The CDR3 nucleotides read TGTGCCAGCAGTTACTCGGGTTACCAAGGCTACTACGAGCAGTACTTC.

This clonotype has ten or more counts. The V call is TRBV5-1, the J call TRBJ2-4, with a tentative D call TRBD1 (6 bases). Germline V gene lookup returns CDR1 SGHRS and CDR2 YFSETQ. V lost 0 bases and J lost 2, with 9 bases in between. This CDR3 is built from 15 residues. CDR3 DNA: TGCGCCAGCAGCTTGGAAACAGGGACCAAAAACATTCAGTACTTC. Translation: CASSLETGTKNIQYF.

This clonotype was counted between two and nine times. This chain joins TRBV6-2 or TRBV6-3 and TRBJ1-1; tentative D call: TRBD1 (5 bases). V shed 10 bases and J shed 1 base, with 34 bases lying between them. The CDR3 covers 20 residues. Per the germline V gene, CDR1 is MNHEY and CDR2 is SVGEGT. The CDR3 sequence: CATYGFQGANLESPNTEAFF. DNA of the CDR3: TGTGCCACTTACGGTTTTCAGGGTGCGAACCTTGAATCCCCGAACACTGAAGCTTTCTTT.

This clonotype was observed many times. This chain links TRBV29-1 with TRBJ2-3, with TRBD2 matching over 10 bases. The CDR3 spans 14 residues. Germline V gene lookup returns CDR1 SQVTM and CDR2 ANQGSEA. V shed 6 bases, J shed 4 bases, and the junction held 7 bases outside the gene matches. In DNA, the CDR3 is TGCAGCGTCCTCGGGACTAGCGACCCAGATACGCAGTATTTT. Translation: CSVLGTSDPDTQYF.

The chain employs TRBV7-6 and TRBJ2-5, with 11 nucleotides matching TRBD2. The CDR3 has 16 residues. V gave up 5 bases and J gave up 4 bases; unmatched junction bases: 9. The germline V gene encodes CDR1 SGHVS and CDR2 FNYEAQ. The CDR3 loop reads CASSAVGLAGGETQYF. The DNA for the CDR3 is TGTGCCAGCAGCGCGGTGGGCCTAGCGGGAGGAGAGACCCAGTACTTC.

This clonotype has just a few counts. The V and J genes are TRBV5-1 and TRBJ2-5, with D possibly TRBD2 on 5 matching bases. This CDR3 contains 16 residues. V was pared by 0 bases and J by 2 bases, with 14 bases between. Germline V CDR1 and CDR2: SGHRS, YFSETQ. As DNA, the CDR3 is TGCGCCAGCAGCTTGGCCTTGAGCGGCCGACAAGAGACCCAGTACTTC. It codes for CASSLALSGRQETQYF.

This clonotype was counted ten times or more. The chain couples TRBV5-1 to TRBJ2-7, with 7 bases that match TRBD1. The CDR3 is 14 amino acids. After removal of 3 bases from V and 0 bases from J, the junction contained 3 bases not matched to a gene. Per the germline V gene, CDR1 is SGHRS and CDR2 is YFSETQ. As DNA, the CDR3 is TGCGCCAGCAGCTGGACAGGAGACTCCTACGAGCAGTACTTC. Its protein is CASSWTGDSYEQYF.

In its sample, this clonotype was seen many times. This chain links TRBV28 with TRBJ1-1, with D unclear. The ends were cut back, 3 bases at V and 4 bases at J, with 12 bases in the middle. This CDR3 region has 14 residues. The germline gives CDR1 MDHEN, CDR2 SYDVKM. The CDR3 region is CASSLAPLATEAFF. The DNA for the CDR3 is TGTGCCAGCAGTTTGGCCCCTTTGGCCACTGAAGCTTTCTTT.

This clonotype was counted ten times or more. The J gene is TRBJ2-7, the V gene TRBV19; TRBD2 matches at 8 bases. The CDR3 sequence is 13 residues long. CDR1 and CDR2 (germline): LNHDA, SQIVND (reference sequence). J gave up 7 bases and V 6 bases, and 8 bases lay outside the gene matches. The CDR3 sequence: CASRRAGAGEQYF. CDR3 coding DNA: TGTGCCAGTAGGAGAGCGGGAGCTGGGGAGCAGTACTTC.

This clonotype was seen repeatedly, ten times or more. The V gene is TRBV7-6, the J gene TRBJ2-2, with a tentative D call TRBD2 (6 bases). This CDR3 has 14 residues. The V end was cut by 1 base, the J end by 5 bases, with 8 bases between. The germline CDR1 and CDR2 sequences are SGHVS and FNYEAQ. CDR3 coding DNA: TGTGCCAGCAGCTTAGTTCGGGGGACCGGGGAGCTGTTTTTT. It specifies CASSLVRGTGELFF.

This clonotype was recorded a few times. The chain couples TRBV28 to TRBJ2-7, with D perhaps TRBD1 or TRBD2 (6 bases each). Germline loops: CDR1 MDHEN, CDR2 SYDVKM. Trimming took off 5 bases at V and 2 bases at J, with 19 bases between the two ends. This CDR3 contains 16 residues. The CDR3 DNA reads TGTGCCAGCAGTCTACAAGACGGGGGCGCCGCCTACGAGCAGTACTTC. Its protein is CASSLQDGGAAYEQYF.

This clonotype has ten or more counts. The chain joins TRBV20-1 to TRBJ2-1; 11 bases are a match to TRBD2. Germline loops: CDR1 DFQATT, CDR2 SNEGSKA (reference sequence). V trimming: 6 bases; J trimming: 5 bases; junction bases outside the gene matches: 9. This CDR3 is 15 amino acids long. The CDR3 DNA follows: TGCAGTGCCCCGCTTCGACTAGCGGGGAACAATGAGCAGTTCTTC. As protein: CSAPLRLAGNNEQFF.